One and the same sample provided the 28 T cell receptor beta chains below, sequenced in a study of tumor-infiltrating lymphocytes in primary liver carcinoma. Joint extraction of RNA and DNA used about 17-31 mg of bulk tissue that was unsorted. Synthesis of TCR beta cDNA was carried out from around 500 ng total RNA with a constant-region primer. Researchers made the TCR beta libraries by running three nested multiplex PCR rounds with slightly modified ARM-PCR. The first two PCR rounds used TRBV1-TRBV30 primers with a Cbeta primer, around 10 cycles each. A single record per CDR3 protein comes from TCRdb applying MiXCR to the multiplex PCR reads. The sample lists roughly 120,000 distinct CDR3 sequences; under 65% were seen once. The sequenced material came from liver tumor tissue from sampling region 3. Noted subset: tumor region T3, left-lateral pole. The receptors shown here come from a woman aged 55-75 years with primary liver carcinoma and hepatitis B virus infection.

By sample share, this clonotype is medium-sized (0.01 to 0.1%). J is TRBJ2-7 and V is TRBV11-2; 11 nucleotides align to TRBD2. The ends lost 5 bases at V and 3 bases at J; junction bases unmatched: 15. CDR3 length equals 18 residues. In germline, CDR1 is SGHAT, CDR2 FQNNGV. This CDR3 reads CASSLLAGAAQLFYEQYF. DNA of the CDR3: TGTGCCAGCAGCCTACTAGCGGGAGCCGCTCAACTTTTCTACGAGCAGTACTTC.

This clonotype was counted only a few times. This rearrangement joins TRBV7-9 to TRBJ2-5; no definite D call. Trimming pared 1 base from V and 2 bases from J, leaving 8 bases between. Germline V gene sequence: CDR1 SEHNR, CDR2 FQNEAQ (reference sequence). This CDR3 contains 14 residues. The CDR3: CASSLGASQETQYF. The CDR3 bases are TGTGCCAGCAGCTTAGGAGCGTCGCAAGAGACCCAGTACTTC.

This clonotype appeared many times. The chain couples TRBV28 to TRBJ1-2, with 11 nucleotides matching TRBD1. V shed 4 bases and J 3 bases; nucleotides not matched to a gene: 7. Germline V CDR1 and CDR2: MDHEN, SYDVKM. CDR3 length: 16 amino acids. The CDR3: CASSSLGQGAYYGYTF. CDR3 sequence (DNA): TGTGCCAGCAGTTCACTCGGACAGGGGGCCTACTATGGCTACACCTTC.

This clonotype was detected once. A clone one base away is much larger, so this may be a read error. The CDR3 spells CSAGNGANTEAFF. CDR3 coding DNA: TGCAGCGCTGGGAATGGGGCAAACACTGAAGCTTTCTTT. The genes are TRBV29-1 and TRBJ1-1; D is possibly TRBD1 (5 bases). From germline, CDR1 is SQVTM and CDR2 ANQGSEA. The CDR3 contains 13 residues. V was shortened by 7 bases and J by 2 bases, with 14 bases between the two germline ends.

This clonotype is categorized as medium-sized. This chain links TRBV11-2 with TRBJ2-7; D is uncertain. Germline V gives CDR1 SGHAT, CDR2 FQNNGV. The CDR3 runs 11 residues. V lost 5 bases and J 6 bases, leaving 8 bases between the germline ends. CDR3 sequence reads: CASSPLAEQYF. The CDR3, as DNA: TGTGCCAGCAGCCCACTGGCCGAGCAGTACTTC.

The V gene is TRBV20-1, the J gene TRBJ1-1, with a possible D match to TRBD1 (5 bases). CDR1 is DFQATT, CDR2 SNEGSKA, per germline (reference sequence). CDR3 size: 12 residues. The V gene lost 7 bases and the J gene lost 3 bases, with 12 bases spanning the gap. The CDR3 loop is CSVRTGDTEAFF. The CDR3, as DNA: TGCAGTGTTAGGACGGGGGACACTGAAGCTTTCTTT.

This clonotype turned up a few times. One end of the junction fails to match germline, which may point to a read error. This chain uses TRBV11-2 with TRBJ1-4, with 7 nucleotides matching TRBD1. The CDR3 consists of 18 residues. The germline gives CDR1 SGHAT, CDR2 FQNNGV. CDR3 sequence: CASSSTGTTRAANEKQSF. CDR3 DNA sequence: TGTGCCAGCAGCTCGACAGGGACCACTCGAGCAGCTAATGAAAAACAGTCTTTT.

A remark on this clonotype: This CDR3 fails to terminate in the conserved phenylalanine or tryptophan, so it likely reflects a read error. Because the CDR3's place on the DNA is in doubt, the DNA is left out and the CDR3 is given as listed by TCRdb. The J gene is TRBJ2-7, the V gene TRBV6-6; the DNA was not used to check the table's D call, TRBD2. The CDR3 length equals 10 residues, ends included. The germline V gene encodes CDR1 MNHNY and CDR2 SVGAGI (reference sequence). This chain's CDR3 is CATRSCRDYL.

This chain connects TRBV6-1 to TRBJ2-7; D is possibly TRBD2 (5 bases). V was cut by 1 base and J by 6 bases, with 16 bases left in between. Germline V gene sequence: CDR1 MNHNS, CDR2 SASEGT. This CDR3 contains 15 residues. CDR3 coding DNA: TGTGCCAGCAGTGAAGGTCCCGGGGTAAGCTCCGAGCAGTACTTC. This encodes CASSEGPGVSSEQYF.

For this clonotype: No conserved phenylalanine or tryptophan ends this CDR3, so it is likely a read error. The rearrangement links TRBV11-2 to TRBJ2-3; D is unclear. V lost 1 base, J lost 2 bases, and 13 bases lay in between. Per germline, CDR1 SGHAT and CDR2 FQNNGV. The CDR3 is 16 residues long. CDR3 in amino acids: CASSLAKSLDTDTQYL. The CDR3 DNA reads TGTGCCAGCAGCTTAGCTAAGTCCCTTGACACAGATACGCAGTATCTT.

Concerning this clonotype itself: This could be a read error, since a much larger clone is one nucleotide away. This chain connects TRBV18 to TRBJ2-3, with TRBD2 matching 8 bases. Germline V gives CDR1 KGHSH, CDR2 LQKENI. V lost 5 bases and J lost 4; bases outside the gene matches: 14. The CDR3 has 17 amino acids. The CDR3: CASSSRSSGSYADTQYF. CDR3 nucleotides: TGTGCCAGCTCATCACGGTCGAGCGGGAGTTACGCAGATACGCAGTATTTT.

A note on this clonotype: This is likely a read error, given that the CDR3 carries no conserved phenylalanine or tryptophan at its end. No DNA is shown, since the ends of the CDR3 on it are uncertain; the CDR3 is the one TCRdb lists. The rearrangement joins TRBV11-2 to TRBJ2-2. The CDR3 has 13 amino acids, counting both end residues. The germline CDR1 and CDR2 sequences are SGHAT and FQNNGV. The CDR3 reads CASSLVRTGELLL.

This clonotype was seen only a few times. One end of the junction fails to match germline, which may point to a read error. J is TRBJ1-1 and V is TRBV7-9; 9 nucleotides match TRBD1. The CDR3 covers 14 residues. CDR1 SEHNR and CDR2 FQNEAQ come from the germline V gene (reference sequence). The CDR3 DNA sequence: TGTGCCAGCAGCCCTACAGGGGGCTGGGCTGAAGTTTTCTTT. It encodes CASSPTGGWAEVFF.

As concerns this clonotype: The germline gene is not matched at one end of the junction; a read error may be the cause. This chain links TRBV5-1 with TRBJ2-5, with 7 bases identical to TRBD1. The germline CDR1 and CDR2 sequences are SGHRS and YFSETQ. The CDR3 consists of 15 residues. The CDR3 region has the DNA TGCGTCAGCAGCTTGTTGGGGACAGCACAAGGGACCCAGTACTTC. The encoded protein is CVSSLLGTAQGTQYF.

To note about this clonotype: This may arise from a read error, as a much more abundant clone is one base away. The chain uses TRBV5-6 and TRBJ2-7; D gene ambiguous. CDR1 is SGHDT, CDR2 YYEEEE, per germline. The CDR3 extends over 13 amino acids. The CDR3: CANSLLLSYEQYF. The CDR3 DNA reads TGTGCCAACAGCTTGCTTCTATCCTACGAGCAGTACTTC.

This clonotype was seen just once. This may be a read error: a much more frequent sequence differs by one nucleotide. This chain uses TRBV5-4 with TRBJ2-7; D not resolved. CDR1 and CDR2 from the germline V gene are SGHNT and YYREEE (reference sequence). This CDR3 is built from 15 residues. With 3 bases removed from V and 3 bases from J, the gap between germline ends came to 16 bases. The CDR3 sequence: CASSCRSISGYEQYF. DNA of the CDR3: TGTGCCAGCAGCTGTAGGTCGATAAGTGGCTACGAGCAGTACTTC.

Comment on this clonotype: Possible read error: a much larger clone is one base away. The chain links TRBV6-6 to TRBJ2-5; 8 positions match TRBD1. Germline V gene data show CDR1 as MNHNY and CDR2 as SVGAGI (reference sequence). The CDR3 sequence is 14 residues long. The V and J ends lost 7 bases and 7 bases, in that order; junction bases with no gene match: 11. For the CDR3, the DNA is TGTGCCAGCAATGGCGGACAGGGTCGGGGGACCCAGTACTTC. It specifies CASNGGQGRGTQYF.

This clonotype was detected only a few times. A much larger clone lies a single base off, so this may be a read error. The chain carries TRBV4-1 and TRBJ1-2; 8 nucleotides match TRBD1. In germline, CDR1 is MGHRA, CDR2 YSYEKL. The CDR3 runs to 11 residues. CDR3 in amino acids: CASSRDRSYAF. The CDR3 DNA is TGCGCCAGCAGCCGGGACAGGAGCTACGCCTTC.

Notes on this clonotype: Sequence at one end of the junction differs from germline and may be a read error. This chain connects TRBV9 to TRBJ2-5; 9 bases are a match to TRBD1. The CDR3 runs to 18 residues. The germline V gene has CDR1 SGDLS and CDR2 YYNGEE. The CDR3 spells CASSVAPSPTGGRETQYF. The CDR3 DNA reads TGTGCCAGCAGTGTAGCCCCGAGCCCTACAGGGGGCAGGGAGACCCAGTACTTC.

As concerns this clonotype: The junction departs from the called germline gene at one end, perhaps through a read error. The chain combines TRBV11-2 with TRBJ2-2, with a possible D match to TRBD2 (6 bases). CDR1 SGHAT and CDR2 FQNNGV come from the germline V gene. This CDR3 spans 16 amino acids. The CDR3 protein is CANSFLARVSTGELFF. The CDR3 coding sequence is TGTGCCAACAGCTTCCTAGCGAGAGTGAGCACCGGGGAGCTTTTTTTT.

This chain links TRBV6-5 with TRBJ1-5, with D unresolved. The germline V and J ends were trimmed by 7 bases and 5 bases, with 12 bases remaining between them. The CDR3 loop spans 13 amino acids. Per germline, CDR1 MNHEY and CDR2 SVGAGI. The CDR3 here is CASTTFPDQPQHF. CDR3 nucleotide sequence: TGTGCCAGCACAACTTTCCCTGATCAGCCCCAGCATTTT.

As regards this clonotype: Sequence at one end of the junction differs from germline and may be a read error. The chain recombines TRBV4-1 with TRBJ2-7, with TRBD1 matching 8 bases. The CDR3 contains 16 residues. CDR1 and CDR2 (germline): MGHRA, YSYEKL. CDR3 residues: CASSQEQGVLSYEQHF. The CDR3 nucleotides are TGTGCCAGCAGCCAAGAACAGGGGGTCTTATCCTACGAGCAGCACTTC.

The chain is built from TRBV7-9 and TRBJ2-5; perhaps TRBD1 as D (5 bases). The CDR3 runs 15 residues. V shed 1 base and J shed 7 bases, with 16 bases lying between them. Germline V CDR1 and CDR2: SEHNR, FQNEAQ (reference sequence). As DNA, the CDR3 is TGTGCCAGCAGCTTAGGTCAAGGGGTTCATGGGACCCAGTACTTC. Residues: CASSLGQGVHGTQYF.

For this clonotype: The CDR3 does not end in the conserved phenylalanine or tryptophan, so this is likely a read error. The V and J genes are TRBV6-1 and TRBJ2-1; the D is unclear. V lost 7 bases to trimming and J lost 2 bases, with 6 bases between them. This CDR3 spans 12 amino acids. Germline V lookup: CDR1 MNHNS, CDR2 SASEGT. DNA of the CDR3: TGTGCCAGCATGTCGACCTACAATGAGCAGTTCATC. Protein: CASMSTYNEQFI.

CDR3 loop: CASSSIQGDDGYTF. CDR3 nucleotide sequence: TGTGCCAGCAGCTCAATCCAGGGGGATGATGGCTACACCTTC. The V call is TRBV11-2, the J call TRBJ1-2, with TRBD1 identical over 7 bases. Germline CDR1 is SGHAT and CDR2 is FQNNGV. The CDR3 is made up of 14 amino acids. Trimming cost V 4 bases and J 6 bases; bases outside gene matches: 8.

This clonotype has a count of ten or more. V is TRBV5-4 and J is TRBJ1-1; 8 bases match TRBD1. The J segment lost 7 bases and the V segment lost 5 bases, leaving 7 bases of the junction unmatched. The germline gives CDR1 SGHNT, CDR2 YYREEE (reference sequence). The CDR3 consists of 13 residues. This CDR3 reads CASRNQGALEAFF. In nucleotides, the CDR3 is TGTGCCAGCAGAAATCAGGGGGCACTTGAAGCTTTCTTT.

To note about this clonotype: A much larger clone is a single base away; this may be a read error. This chain joins TRBV19 and TRBJ2-7, with 8 bases fitting TRBD1. The CDR3 spans 16 residues. The germline V gene has CDR1 LNHDA and CDR2 SQIVND (reference sequence). The V and J ends lost 3 bases and 5 bases, in that order; junction bases with no gene match: 12. For the CDR3, the DNA is TGTGCCAGTAGTATCCGCTGGGACAGGCAAAGGAACGAGCAGTACTTC. It translates to CASSIRWDRQRNEQYF.

A note on this clonotype: A much larger clone lies one base from this, so it may be a read error. The rearrangement links TRBV12-3 or TRBV12-4 to TRBJ2-6; TRBD1 matches at 7 bases. The V and J ends lost 6 bases and 0 bases, in that order; junction bases with no gene match: 8. The CDR3 runs 17 residues. This CDR3 is CASSHQQGSSGANVLTF. The CDR3 DNA reads as TGTGCCAGCAGCCACCAACAGGGGAGCTCTGGGGCCAACGTCCTGACTTTC.